Below, 3 T cell receptor beta chains from the same sample are listed, as sequenced in a study of control samples from healthy donors and cancer patients. This table comes from immunoSEQ multiplex PCR, and its TCRdb copy is limited to in-frame clones, with some not included. Altogether about 18,000 clones are present, approximately 81% being singletons, with the ten largest covering approximately 30%. What was sequenced was PBMCs. These receptors were collected from a woman in her seventies with lung cancer.

The genes are TRBV6-2 or TRBV6-3 and TRBJ2-7, with a tentative D call TRBD2 (6 bases). This CDR3 is built from 15 residues. The V and J ends lost 2 bases and 1 base respectively, with 12 bases between them. CDR1 is MNHEY and CDR2 is SVGEGT in the germline V gene. DNA for the CDR3: TGTGCCAGCAGTTACGTAGCGGTGAAGTCCTACGAGCAGTACTTC. This codes for CASSYVAVKSYEQYF.

V usage is TRBV29-1 and J usage is TRBJ1-2; D is unclear. This CDR3 comprises 12 residues. With 6 bases removed from V and 0 bases from J, the gap between germline ends came to 8 bases. Germline-derived CDR1 and CDR2 are SQVTM and ANQGSEA. The CDR3 sequence: CSVLIANYGYTF. The CDR3 DNA is TGCAGCGTCCTCATAGCTAACTATGGCTACACCTTC. Using reference TRBV29-1 and TRBJ1-2 for the parts outside the CDR3, the full variable domain is SAVISQKPSRDICQRGTSLTIQCQVDSQVTMMFWYRQQPGQSLTLIATANQGSEATYESGFVIDKFPISRPNLTFSTLTVSNMSPEDSSIYLCSVLIANYGYTFGSGTRLTVV.

The rearrangement uses TRBV5-1 and TRBJ1-4; 10 bases are a match to TRBD1. The CDR3 is 15 amino acids. CDR1 is SGHRS and CDR2 is YFSETQ in the germline V gene. V dropped 4 bases and J dropped 6; count of bases not matched to a gene: 6. The DNA of the CDR3 is TGCGCCAGCAGCCCTAAAGGGACAGGGGATGAAAAACTGTTTTTT. Residues: CASSPKGTGDEKLFF.